This T cell receptor (beta chain) comes out of a study of shared clonotypes between healthy human individuals (dated by TCRdb to the early 2020s). A note on the overall study: The cohort comprised a couple of women and a few men aged 18 to 49 years. To estimate repertoire size and how much clonotype sharing occurs between individuals, the study deeply sequenced the blood TCR repertoires of a handful of healthy adults. Different laboratories and diverse techniques were used to prepare libraries and sequence TCR repertoires, to increase sequencing depth and limit assay-specific biases. Leukapheresis yielded between about 0.94 and 8.9 billion PBMCs per donor. Results and caveats for the whole study, not just this receptor: Because the study included a small number of donors, the genetic and exposure-history diversity represented was limited. Pairwise subsampling indicated that sequencing depth was expected to affect the degree of clonotype sharing among donors. Sampling was limited to blood, and TCR repertoires in tissue likely differ from TCR repertoires in blood.

Worth noting for this clone: It lacks a known antigen. Per-base quality was not reported, and no clone a single base away is much larger than it.

Using the deep immunoSEQ assay, multiplex PCR amplified TCR CDR3 regions from genomic DNA. For each cell subset, the extracted genomic DNA was distributed evenly across all wells of several immunoSEQ 96-well plates, and each plate served as one replicate. For unsorted PBMC, each replicate PCR was loaded with roughly 0.3 ug genomic DNA, equivalent to about 30,000 T cell genomes. Unsorted PBMC genomic DNA was sequenced across ten immunoSEQ deep assay plates. Purified libraries were measured with a Qubit 3.0 fluorometer, size-checked on a Bioanalyzer 2100, and measured again with the KAPA Library Quantification kit. Every immunoSEQ 96-well plate was sequenced on a separate single-read 150-cycle Illumina NextSeq 550 flow cell. The paper's data handling went like this. The immunoSEQ output contained only junctional sequences without quality scores, so filtering could not match that applied to full-length reads. To assign V/J genes and CDR3, sequences were annotated using PyIR, a Python wrapper for IgBLAST v1.9, with IMGT germline references. Any read was removed if the V/J assignment was weak (E-value above 1e-6), the CDR3 was missing, or the read contained stop codons, out-of-frame junctions, or ambiguous translated residues. A V3J clonotype was defined by an identical inferred V gene, J gene, and CDR3 amino acid sequence. Percentage overlap between repertoires was computed as shared unique clonotypes divided by the size of the smaller repertoire. Repertoire richness was assessed with RTK rarefaction, the Chao1 estimator, and Recon v2.1 estimates of unobserved clonotypes. As stored in TCRdb, this immuneACCESS dataset retains in-frame rearrangements with V and J assigned. A fraction of the clones does not appear; measured against another copy, unresolved V genes explain less than half of the discrepancy, and the remainder lacks a known reason. D and trimming come from the DNA, and the V and J calls and clone size come from that table. The table for this sample lists around 500,000 clones; approximately 79% of them were counted only once. The leading ten clones occupy approximately 12% of the sample.

The CDR3 measures 14 amino acids from cysteine to phenylalanine. Only the CDR3 region is kept as DNA, spanning 42 bases read in frame from base 1. The germline V gene sets CDR1 to ENHRY and CDR2 to SYGVKD. Clipping removes 6 bases from V and 2 bases from J, with 5 as the unmatched junction base count. The donors were healthy, HIV-negative adults who had no recently reported acute infections or vaccinations. Every donor was a Caucasian adult living in Nashville, Tennessee, USA. For unsorted samples, tens of millions of PBMCs were counted, and genomic DNA was extracted using the QIAamp DNA Blood Mini kit. Blood was obtained by leukapheresis, after which PBMCs were separated by Ficoll-Histopaque density gradient centrifugation and cryopreserved in liquid nitrogen vapor phase.

The source of this sequence is a woman aged 40 to 55 in good health. Some clones in this sample may be carry-over from other donors' samples. This chain is built from TRBV10-3 and TRBJ2-3; TRBD2 matches 7 bases in the middle. The sample consisted of PBMCs. The DNA is TGTGCCATCAGAGCGGGACTTGACACAGATACGCAGTATTTT. This sequence encodes CAIRAGLDTDTQYF.